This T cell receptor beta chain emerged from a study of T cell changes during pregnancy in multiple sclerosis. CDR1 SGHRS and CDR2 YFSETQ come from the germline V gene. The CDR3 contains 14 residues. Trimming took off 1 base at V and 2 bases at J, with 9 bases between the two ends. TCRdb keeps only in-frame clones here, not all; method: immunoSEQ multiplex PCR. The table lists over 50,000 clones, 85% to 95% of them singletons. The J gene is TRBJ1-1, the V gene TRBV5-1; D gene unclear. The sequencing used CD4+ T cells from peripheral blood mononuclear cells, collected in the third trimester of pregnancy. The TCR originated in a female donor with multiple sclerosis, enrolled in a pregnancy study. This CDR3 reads CASSLTQLNTEAFF. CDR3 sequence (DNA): TGCGCCAGCAGCTTGACACAGCTTAACACTGAAGCTTTCTTT.